A selection of T cell receptor beta chains follows, all from one sample in a study of T cell repertoires in cytomegalovirus infection. No cognate antigen is known for these TCRs. TCRdb ran MiXCR on the reads and lists one entry per CDR3 protein. The sample has 600,000 to 700,000 distinct CDR3 sequences, roughly a third seen once. This specimen was cultured PBMCs, taken from culture after CMV antigen stimulation. These receptors all come from a human donor in good health (CMV status not recorded). Some clones in this sample may be carry-over from other donors' samples. Each CDR3 is given with its conserved first and last residue. Fields, in order: V gene, clone size, J gene, D gene, CDR3 DNA, CDR3 protein. D genes are given only for firm matches. The size of a clone is reported for some rows only, either as once, few or many, or as a class for expanded clones.

TRBV6-5	few	TRBJ1-1	-	TGTGCCAGCAGTGGGGGATTTATGAACACTGAAGCTTTCTTT	CASSGGFMNTEAFF
TRBV7-9	-	TRBJ1-1	TRBD1	TGTGCCAGCAGCGAAACCGGGACAGGGGTGCGGACTGAAGCTTTCTTT	CASSETGTGVRTEAFF
TRBV5-4	-	TRBJ2-1	-	TGTGCCAGCAGCTTGCCGGCAGAGTACAATGAGCAGTTCTTC	CASSLPAEYNEQFF
TRBV23-1	-	TRBJ2-7	-	TGCGCCAGCCCTGCCCACTCATCCTACGAGCAGTACTTC	CASPAHSSYEQYF
TRBV4-1	few	TRBJ1-6	-	TGCGCCAGCAGCCAACCCGGGATCACAGACCTCCTCCACTTT	CASSQPGITDLLHF
TRBV20-1	-	TRBJ1-6	-	TGCAGTGCTAGAGATGGGGGGAAGAATTATAATTCACCCCTCCACTTT	CSARDGGKNYNSPLHF
TRBV6-1	-	TRBJ2-3	TRBD2	TGTGCCAGCAGTGTCCGGACTAGCGGGGGCCGGGGCACAGATACGCAGTATTTT	CASSVRTSGGRGTDTQYF
TRBV11-2	once	TRBJ1-5	-	TGTGCCAGCAGCTTTAACAGGGAGACCTTTAATCAGCCCCAGCATTTT	CASSFNRETFNQPQHF
TRBV5-4	-	TRBJ2-4	-	TGTGCCAGCAGCTGGTCCGGGAGCCTAGCCAAAAACATTCAGTACTTC	CASSWSGSLAKNIQYF
TRBV12-5	-	TRBJ2-1	TRBD2	TGTGCTAGTGGTTTCCGATCCGGACTAGCAGAGGTCCAGCATGAGCAGTTCTTC	CASGFRSGLAEVQHEQFF
TRBV2	-	TRBJ2-3	-	TGTGCCAGCAGTGAGACAGATACGCAGTATTTT	CASSETDTQYF
TRBV7-2	-	TRBJ2-7	-	TGTGCCAGCAGCTCCATCTCACAGTCCTCTGTTTGGGGGGAGCAGTACTTC	CASSSISQSSVWGEQYF
TRBV7-8	-	TRBJ1-5	TRBD1	TGTGCCAGCAGCTTAAGGGGGGACAGGTCGAATCAGCCCCAGCATTTT	CASSLRGDRSNQPQHF
TRBV19	-	TRBJ1-2	-	TGTGCCAGTAGTGCCCGGCAGGGGCGGGTTGATGGCTACACCTTC	CASSARQGRVDGYTF
TRBV7-2	many	TRBJ1-6	-	TGTGCCAGCAGCTTGTTGGGACCCATGGATTCACCCCTCCACTTT	CASSLLGPMDSPLHF
TRBV7-2	few	TRBJ2-7	TRBD1	TGTGCCAGCAGCTTAGGAGGGGGCGAATTCTACGAGCAGTACTTC	CASSLGGGEFYEQYF
TRBV7-9	-	TRBJ2-5	TRBD2	TGTGCCAGCAGCTTAGGGGGACTAGCGGAGACCCAGTACTTC	CASSLGGLAETQYF
TRBV7-6	few	TRBJ2-1	-	TGTGCCAGCAGCTTAGGGGCTGAAGATGAGCAGTTCTTC	CASSLGAEDEQFF
TRBV5-6	-	TRBJ1-5	-	TGTGCCAGCAGCCCGGCGGGTAGCAATCAGCCCCAGCATTTT	CASSPAGSNQPQHF
TRBV7-2	many	TRBJ2-1	TRBD2	TGTGCCAGCAGACCAGCGGGAGGCCGGTACAATGAGCAGTTCTTC	CASRPAGGRYNEQFF
TRBV7-9	-	TRBJ2-2	-	TGTGCCAGCAGCTCCCCCCGGGGACAAGCTCTCACCGGGGAGCTGTTTTTT	CASSSPRGQALTGELFF
TRBV19	-	TRBJ2-3	-	TGTGCCGAGGGGGGTCGCACAGATACGCAGTATTTT	CAEGGRTDTQYF
TRBV29-1	-	TRBJ2-7	TRBD1	TGCAGCGTTGGGGCAGGGGGCGTCGAGCAGTACTTC	CSVGAGGVEQYF
TRBV6-1	-	TRBJ2-3	TRBD2	TGTGCCAGCAGTGATGCCAGCGGGGGGAGGGATACGCAGTATTTT	CASSDASGGRDTQYF
TRBV7-8	few	TRBJ1-5	-	TGTGCCAGCAGCCCACTTCAGGGTCTTAGCAATCAGCCCCAGCATTTT	CASSPLQGLSNQPQHF
TRBV7-2	many	TRBJ1-2	-	TGTGCCAGCAGCCCTACCGGGGCTAAAGGCTACACCTTC	CASSPTGAKGYTF
TRBV2	-	TRBJ2-5	-	TGTGCCAGCAGTGCGCAGGGGCGGCAAGAGACCCAGTACTTC	CASSAQGRQETQYF
TRBV20-1	once	TRBJ1-1	-	TGCAGTGCCATATGGGGGGGGAACACTGAAGCTTTCTTT	CSAIWGGNTEAFF
TRBV15	-	TRBJ1-1	-	TGTGCCACCACCCGGGGGGGGATATTCGCTGAAGCTTTCTTT	CATTRGGIFAEAFF
TRBV29-1	-	TRBJ2-1	-	TGCAGCGCGGTGCTCTCCTACAATGAGCAGTTCTTC	CSAVLSYNEQFF
TRBV11-2	few	TRBJ2-1	TRBD2	TGTGCCAGCCGGCAGGCGGGGGGAAGCAATGAGCAGTTCTTC	CASRQAGGSNEQFF
TRBV5-4	many	TRBJ1-2	-	TGTGCCAGCAGCTTGGACAACGGGGAATTAAACTATGGCTACACCTTC	CASSLDNGELNYGYTF
TRBV18	once	TRBJ2-1	TRBD1	TGTGCCAGCTCACCAGCCAGGGGGCCTGTGGATGAGCAGTTCTTC	CASSPARGPVDEQFF
TRBV29-1	-	TRBJ2-3	TRBD2	TGCAGCGCCCGAGAAAGCGGGGGGGTCGGTGATACGCAGTATTTT	CSARESGGVGDTQYF
TRBV7-8	-	TRBJ2-7	-	TGTGCCAGCAGCTTTAGCCACCTCTACGAGCAGTACTTC	CASSFSHLYEQYF
TRBV5-4	-	TRBJ2-5	-	TGTGCCAGCAGTCCTCAGGGTAGGGAGACCCAGTACTTC	CASSPQGRETQYF
TRBV7-8	many	TRBJ1-3	-	TGTGCCAGCAGCTTAGATGGGGAAGGAAACACCATATATTTT	CASSLDGEGNTIYF
TRBV28	few	TRBJ2-1	-	TGTGCCAGCAGTACCCCATCTAGGAACAATGAGCAGTTCTTC	CASSTPSRNNEQFF
TRBV19	once	TRBJ1-3	TRBD1	TGTGCCAGTAGCGACAGGGAGATCTCTGGAAACACCATATATTTT	CASSDREISGNTIYF
TRBV12-3/TRBV12-4	few	TRBJ1-5	TRBD1	TGTGCCAGCAGTTCGCAGGGGGCGGGTCAGCCCCAGCATTTT	CASSSQGAGQPQHF
TRBV3-1	-	TRBJ1-2	-	TGTGCCAGCAGCCCCTGGGATCCGACAGGTTCATCGCATGGCTACACCTTC	CASSPWDPTGSSHGYTF
TRBV28	-	TRBJ1-5	-	TGTGCCAGCAGTTTTTCAGGGCCCGGGAGCAATCAGCCCCAGCATTTT	CASSFSGPGSNQPQHF
TRBV7-6	few	TRBJ2-6	-	TGTGCCAGCGGCTCCTTTCTTGGTTCCGGGGCCAACGTCCTGACTTTC	CASGSFLGSGANVLTF
TRBV6-5	few	TRBJ1-1	-	TGTGCCAGCAGTTACTGGGGGGGTAAGGGGACTGAAGCTTTCTTT	CASSYWGGKGTEAFF
TRBV11-2	once	TRBJ2-5	-	TGTGCCAGCAGCTTAAACATTCTTCCCGGGGCCGTTGGTTTAGAAGGAGAGAGCCAGTACTTC	CASSLNILPGAVGLEGESQYF
TRBV27	-	TRBJ1-1	TRBD1	TGTGCCAGCAGTTTATCGGCAGGGGGCAACACTGAAGCTTTCTTT	CASSLSAGGNTEAFF
TRBV7-2	-	TRBJ1-6	-	TGTGCCAGCAGCTTAGTTGCAGGAGATAATTCACCCCTCCACTTT	CASSLVAGDNSPLHF
TRBV7-2	few	TRBJ2-3	-	TGTGCCAGCTGCTCACACCTCGCAGATACGCAGTATTTT	CASCSHLADTQYF
TRBV9	few	TRBJ2-5	-	TGTGCCAGCAGCGTAGTTGGGACGGGCGGCGAGACCCAGTACTTC	CASSVVGTGGETQYF